Each of the 30 T cell receptor beta chains below was sequenced from the same sample in a study of human T cells and chemical hapten exposure. TCRdb reprocessed the RACE reads via MiXCR and lists one record per CDR3 protein. Here the sample spans more than 300,000 distinct CDR3 sequences, 4.5% to 5.5% being singletons. As to time point: pre-sensitization, week 0. Sample treatment: therapeutic diphenylcyclopropenone sensitization with weekly scalp DPC. Sequencing was performed on whole blood, taken in connection with sensitization to the hapten diphenylcyclopropenone (DPC). The receptors stem from a woman aged 45-65 years with alopecia areata. Some clones in this sample may be carry-over from other donors' samples.

In its sample, this clonotype was seen a few times. V is TRBV7-2 and J is TRBJ2-7; D gene uncertain. CDR1 is SGHTA and CDR2 is FQGNSA in the germline V gene. The CDR3 loop spans 14 amino acids. V gave up 1 base and J gave up 1 base, with 8 bases separating them. The DNA for the CDR3 is TGTGCCAGCAGCTTAGTCCCAGGATCCTACGAGCAGTACTTC. Its translation: CASSLVPGSYEQYF.

This clonotype was counted ten times or more. The chain joins TRBV3-1 to TRBJ2-7; 7 bases align to TRBD1. The CDR3 is 16 residues long. Germline CDR1 and CDR2: LGHDT and YNNKEL (reference sequence). Trimming cost V 4 bases and J 4 bases; bases outside gene matches: 13. CDR3 bases: TGTGCCAGCAGCCGGTCCCGGGTCGGGACAGCTTACGAGCAGTACTTC. As protein: CASSRSRVGTAYEQYF.

At least ten counts were recorded for this clonotype. The CDR3 loop is CASSRRAQTLAGGDTQYF. The CDR3, as DNA: TGTGCCAGCAGCCGAAGAGCCCAAACACTAGCGGGCGGGGATACGCAGTATTTT. The V call is TRBV11-2, the J call TRBJ2-3, with 9 nucleotides matching TRBD2. CDR3 length: 18 residues. The V gene's germline CDR1 is SGHAT and CDR2 FQNNGV. V shed 5 bases and J 6 bases; nucleotides not matched to a gene: 18.

This clonotype showed up many times. This rearrangement joins TRBV5-1 to TRBJ2-2; D call uncertain. The germline gives CDR1 SGHRS, CDR2 YFSETQ. The CDR3 contains 15 residues. The V end was cut by 1 base, the J end by 4 bases, with 11 bases between. CDR3 DNA sequence: TGCGCCAGCAGCTTGAGGTCGCGGAGCACCGGGGAGCTGTTTTTT. Protein sequence: CASSLRSRSTGELFF.

This chain joins TRBV15 and TRBJ2-3, with 7 bases matching TRBD2. CDR3 size: 16 residues. The V gene's germline CDR1 is LNHNV and CDR2 YYDKDF (reference sequence). V lost 1 base, J lost 5 bases, and 9 bases stayed unmatched. This chain's CDR3 is CATSRGRREQVDTQYF. The CDR3 nucleotides are TGTGCCACCAGCAGAGGCAGGCGGGAGCAAGTAGATACGCAGTATTTT.

Many counts were recorded for this clonotype. This chain uses TRBV6-5 with TRBJ2-7; D call uncertain. In germline, CDR1 is MNHEY, CDR2 SVGAGI. V was clipped by 4 bases and J by 2 bases, with 6 bases between them. This CDR3 region has 12 residues. CDR3 DNA sequence: TGTGCCAGCAGTTCCGCAGCCTACGAGCAGTACTTC. It specifies CASSSAAYEQYF.

This clonotype was observed many times. This chain connects TRBV20-1 to TRBJ1-1; D uncertain. The CDR3 loop spans 13 amino acids. Germline values: CDR1 DFQATT, CDR2 SNEGSKA (reference sequence). Trimming shortened V by 3 bases and J by 0 bases, and 8 bases separated the two germline ends. CDR3 nucleotide sequence: TGCAGTGCTAGCGGCAGGCTGAACACTGAAGCTTTCTTT. Translated, it gives CSASGRLNTEAFF.

This clonotype was seen only a few times. CDR3 sequence (DNA): TGCAGTGCTAAAAGTGCGGCAGGGGCCCCAGATACGCAGTATTTT. Its translation: CSAKSAAGAPDTQYF. The chain is built from TRBV20-1 and TRBJ2-3; tentatively, D is TRBD1 (6 bases). This CDR3 has 15 residues. The germline V gene has CDR1 DFQATT and CDR2 SNEGSKA (reference sequence). Trimming removed 4 bases at V and 4 bases at J, with 18 bases between.

The table lists this clonotype with a few counts. The chain carries TRBV19 and TRBJ1-5; D unclear. Germline loops: CDR1 LNHDA, CDR2 SQIVND (reference sequence). V gave up 3 bases and J gave up 7 bases, with 16 bases separating them. There are 15 residues in the CDR3. The CDR3 nucleotides are TGTGCCAGTAGTATCGGGGAAAGGTCTGGCCAGCCCCAGCATTTT. As protein: CASSIGERSGQPQHF.

The CDR3 region is CATSRDGAPGPLQYF. The CDR3 bases are TGTGCCACCAGCAGAGATGGGGCCCCTGGACCCCTTCAGTACTTC. The rearrangement links TRBV15 to TRBJ2-4; possible D gene TRBD1, 5 bases. The CDR3 extends over 15 amino acids. Germline V CDR1 and CDR2: LNHNV, YYDKDF (reference sequence). Trimming removed 0 bases from V and 11 bases from J, with 17 bases in between.

This clonotype was counted between two and nine times. The chain carries TRBV6-2 or TRBV6-3 and TRBJ1-5; D remains ambiguous. CDR3 length: 14 amino acids. The V and J ends lost 4 bases and 7 bases respectively, with 14 bases between them. The germline CDR1 and CDR2 sequences are MNHEY and SVGEGT. CDR3 amino acids: CASSLDGLWQPQHF. The CDR3 DNA is TGTGCCAGCAGTTTAGACGGGCTCTGGCAGCCCCAGCATTTT.

The chain combines TRBV28 with TRBJ2-6, with D maybe TRBD1 (6 bases). V lost 4 bases and J 2 bases, leaving 15 bases between the germline ends. From germline, CDR1 is MDHEN and CDR2 SYDVKM. This CDR3 contains 17 residues. CDR3 loop: CASSWELGAPGANVLTF. CDR3 bases: TGTGCCAGCAGTTGGGAGTTGGGGGCGCCTGGGGCCAACGTCCTGACTTTC.

This clonotype was observed many times. The chain combines TRBV28 with TRBJ2-1; TRBD2 matches 7 bases. Germline CDR1 reads MDHEN; CDR2 reads SYDVKM. The CDR3 length is 17 residues. V shed 2 bases and J 2 bases; nucleotides not matched to a gene: 9. CDR3 in amino acids: CASSLNLAENAYNEQFF. The CDR3 region has the DNA TGTGCCAGCAGTTTAAACCTAGCGGAGAATGCCTACAATGAGCAGTTCTTC.

The chain is built from TRBV12-5 and TRBJ1-1, with D perhaps TRBD1 (5 bases). V lost 2 bases and J lost 4, with 11 bases in between. Germline-derived CDR1 and CDR2 are LGHNT and FRNRAP. The CDR3 extends over 14 amino acids. The CDR3 bases are TGTGCTAGTGGTTTGACCACAGGTGCCACTGAAGCTTTCTTT. Encoded protein: CASGLTTGATEAFF.

The rearrangement links TRBV6-5 to TRBJ1-3; D is ambiguous. There are 13 residues in the CDR3. Trimming took off 7 bases at V and 2 bases at J, with 9 bases between the two ends. The V gene's germline CDR1 is MNHEY and CDR2 SVGAGI. CDR3 coding DNA: TGTGCCAGCACGAGCGGGCCTGGAAACACCATATATTTT. It yields the protein CASTSGPGNTIYF.

In this sample, this clonotype turned up a few times. This chain links TRBV2 with TRBJ1-1; D is unclear. Per germline, CDR1 SNHLY and CDR2 FYNNEI. Trimming left V 2 bases short and J 8 bases short, with 12 bases between. The CDR3 covers 13 residues. The CDR3 loop reads CASSEIWRTEAFF. The CDR3 nucleotides are TGTGCCAGCAGTGAAATATGGAGAACCGAAGCTTTCTTT.

This clonotype was recorded many times. The chain is built from TRBV10-3 and TRBJ2-5, with D possibly TRBD1 on 5 matching bases. Trimming left V 0 bases short and J 1 base short, with 9 bases between. CDR3 length: 15 amino acids. The germline gives CDR1 ENHRY, CDR2 SYGVKD. CDR3 amino acids: CAISESRTLQETQYF. CDR3 sequence (DNA): TGTGCCATCAGTGAGTCGCGGACACTCCAAGAGACCCAGTACTTC.

This clonotype has ten or more counts. This chain connects TRBV11-2 to TRBJ2-4; no reliable D call. The CDR3 runs to 19 residues. Deletions cut 2 bases from V and 1 base from J, with 21 bases between. The germline CDR1 and CDR2 sequences are SGHAT and FQNNGV. CDR3: CASSLSSGSPDSAKNIQYF. As DNA, the CDR3 is TGTGCCAGCAGCTTAAGTTCCGGGTCTCCCGACTCGGCCAAAAACATTCAGTACTTC.

The chain recombines TRBV7-9 with TRBJ1-5, with D tentatively TRBD1 (5 bases). Trimming took off 8 bases at V and 9 bases at J, with 11 bases between the two ends. This CDR3 has 11 residues. The germline V gene encodes CDR1 SEHNR and CDR2 FQNEAQ (reference sequence). CDR3 DNA: TGTGCCAGCGCAGGGCAAGGGCCCCAGCATTTT. It codes for CASAGQGPQHF.

In its sample, this clonotype was seen many times. The J gene is TRBJ2-7, the V gene TRBV5-6; no firm D call. The V and J ends lost 2 bases and 2 bases respectively, with 8 bases between them. Germline lookup yields CDR1 SGHDT and CDR2 YYEEEE. The CDR3 is made up of 13 amino acids. The CDR3, as DNA: TGTGCCAGCAGCTTTAGGGTGACCTACGAGCAGTACTTC. Translation gives CASSFRVTYEQYF.

In its sample, this clonotype was seen many times. This chain uses TRBV4-3 with TRBJ2-3; 12 bases are shared with TRBD2. The CDR3 covers 17 residues. Trimming cost V 1 base and J 4 bases; bases outside gene matches: 6. Germline V gene lookup returns CDR1 LGHNA and CDR2 YSLEER. The CDR3 is CASSQAVTSGSADTQYF. The DNA of the CDR3 is TGCGCCAGCAGCCAAGCGGTGACTAGCGGGAGCGCAGATACGCAGTATTTT.

This clonotype turned up a few times. The CDR3 nucleotides read TGTGCCAGCCGTGGGCAGGGGGCGCGTGAAAAACTGTTTTTT. Encoded protein: CASRGQGAREKLFF. The chain couples TRBV7-9 to TRBJ1-4, with 8 bases identical to TRBD1. The length of the CDR3 is 14 residues. The J segment lost 7 bases and the V segment lost 8 bases, leaving 9 bases of the junction unmatched. Germline V lookup: CDR1 SEHNR, CDR2 FQNEAQ (reference sequence).

This clonotype was seen ten or more times. The chain recombines TRBV7-9 with TRBJ2-5; D uncertain. V was trimmed by 4 bases and J by 2 bases, leaving 17 bases between them. This CDR3 is built from 16 residues. Germline CDR1 is SEHNR and CDR2 is FQNEAQ (reference sequence). The CDR3 DNA reads as TGTGCCAGCAGCTACTTAAGGAGAACGGTTCAAGAGACCCAGTACTTC. As protein: CASSYLRRTVQETQYF.

V is TRBV7-9 and J is TRBJ2-7, with 8 bases identical to TRBD1. The V gene end was trimmed by 5 bases and the J gene end by 3 bases; junction bases not matched to a gene: 6. This CDR3 has 14 amino acids. Germline V gene lookup returns CDR1 SEHNR and CDR2 FQNEAQ (reference sequence). CDR3 sequence reads: CASSPVDRDYEQYF. The CDR3 nucleotides are TGTGCCAGCAGCCCAGTGGACAGGGACTACGAGCAGTACTTC.

This clonotype showed up many times. The chain employs TRBV7-9 and TRBJ2-5; tentatively, D is TRBD1 or TRBD2 (5 bases each). Trimming shortened V by 4 bases and J by 7 bases, and 16 bases separated the two germline ends. Germline V gene sequence: CDR1 SEHNR, CDR2 FQNEAQ (reference sequence). The CDR3 is made up of 14 amino acids. CDR3 bases: TGTGCCAGCAGCTCCCGAGGGGTGTTGGTGACCCAGTACTTC. Translation gives CASSSRGVLVTQYF. The full variable domain, in which reference TRBV7-9 and TRBJ2-5 provide the parts outside the CDR3, is DTGVSQNPRHKITKRGQNVTFRCDPISEHNRLYWYRQTLGQGPEFLTYFQNEAQLEKSRLLSDRFSAERPKGSFSTLEIQRTEQGDSAMYLCASSSRGVLVTQYFGPGTRLLVL.

This clonotype was counted ten times or more. The V call is TRBV27, the J call TRBJ2-7, with D perhaps matching TRBD1 (5 bases). Germline V gene lookup returns CDR1 MNHEY and CDR2 SMNVEV (reference sequence). CDR3 length equals 14 residues. Deletions cut 3 bases from V and 3 bases from J, with 12 bases between. This chain's CDR3 is CASSLTAYYYEQYF. In nucleotides, the CDR3 is TGTGCCAGCAGTTTGACAGCGTACTACTACGAGCAGTACTTC.

This clonotype was observed a handful of times. This chain links TRBV7-2 with TRBJ1-2; 12 nucleotides line up with TRBD1. Germline CDR1 SGHTA, CDR2 FQGNSA. This CDR3 comprises 15 residues. V shed 3 bases, J shed 6 bases, and the junction held 5 bases outside the gene matches. The CDR3 spells CASSFPGQGADGYTF. The CDR3 DNA is TGTGCCAGCAGCTTCCCGGGACAGGGGGCGGATGGCTACACCTTC.

This clonotype was observed a few times. V gene TRBV28 combines with J gene TRBJ2-7; no clear D gene. Germline-derived CDR1 and CDR2 are MDHEN and SYDVKM. The CDR3 has 14 residues. Trimming removed 7 bases from V and 0 bases from J, with 13 bases in between. CDR3: CASKAPINSYEQYF. In DNA, the CDR3 is TGTGCCAGCAAGGCACCCATCAACTCCTACGAGCAGTACTTC.

This clonotype has ten or more counts. This rearrangement joins TRBV18 to TRBJ1-1, with 8 bases matching TRBD1. V was clipped by 3 bases and J by 3 bases; unmatched bases: 0. Germline CDR1 KGHSH, CDR2 LQKENI. The CDR3 has 13 amino acids. CDR3 DNA sequence: TGTGCCAGCTCACCGGGACAGGACACTGAAGCTTTCTTT. Amino acid sequence: CASSPGQDTEAFF.

This clonotype was observed at least ten times. The chain has TRBV6-6 and TRBJ2-7, with 9 bases lining up with TRBD1. Germline values: CDR1 MNHNY, CDR2 SVGAGI (reference sequence). The CDR3 totals 15 residues. Unmatched junction bases numbered 11, after V lost 5 bases and J lost 6 bases. DNA for the CDR3: TGTGCCAGCAGTACGGCGACAGGGGGAAGAGGCGAGCAGTACTTC. Its protein product is CASSTATGGRGEQYF.